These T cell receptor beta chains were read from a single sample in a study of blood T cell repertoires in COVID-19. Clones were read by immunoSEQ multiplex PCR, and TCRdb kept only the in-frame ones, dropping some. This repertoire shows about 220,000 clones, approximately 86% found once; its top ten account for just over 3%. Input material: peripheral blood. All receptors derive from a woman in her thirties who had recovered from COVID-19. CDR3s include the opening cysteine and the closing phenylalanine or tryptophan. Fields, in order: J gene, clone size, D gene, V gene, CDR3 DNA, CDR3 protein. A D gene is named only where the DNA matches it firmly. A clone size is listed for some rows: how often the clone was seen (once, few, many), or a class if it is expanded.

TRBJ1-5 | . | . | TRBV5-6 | TGTGCCAGGGTACAGGTAAATAGCAATCAGCCCCAGCATTTT | CARVQVNSNQPQHF
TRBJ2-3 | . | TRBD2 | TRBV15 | TGTGCCACCAGCACTAGCGGGGGTGATACGCAGTATTTT | CATSTSGGDTQYF
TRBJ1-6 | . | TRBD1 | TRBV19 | TGTGCCAGTAAGTCCAGCGACAGGGTCACTTTGGAACATTCACCCCTCCACTTT | CASKSSDRVTLEHSPLHF
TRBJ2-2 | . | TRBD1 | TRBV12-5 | TGTGCTAGTGGTTTGGGGACAGGGGGTAGCACCGGGGAGCTGTTTTTT | CASGLGTGGSTGELFF
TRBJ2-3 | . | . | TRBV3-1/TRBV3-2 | TGTGCCAGCAGCCAAAGGGGGGGCTATGGAGATACGCAGTATTTT | CASSQRGGYGDTQYF
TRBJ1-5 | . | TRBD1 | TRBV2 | TGTGCCAGCAGCCGGACAGGGGAGGGCGGGAGCAATCAGCCCCAGCATTTT | CASSRTGEGGSNQPQHF
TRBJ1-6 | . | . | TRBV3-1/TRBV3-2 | TGTGCCAGCAGCCAAGAGGTGAGCTCCTATAATTCACCCCTCCACTTT | CASSQEVSSYNSPLHF
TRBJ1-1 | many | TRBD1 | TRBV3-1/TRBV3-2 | TGTGCCAGCAGCCAAGGGGGACAGGCTAACACTGAAGCTTTCTTT | CASSQGGQANTEAFF
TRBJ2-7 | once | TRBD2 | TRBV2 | TGTGCCAGTATTCTAGCGGGGTATTCCACTCCCTACGAGCAGTACTTC | CASILAGYSTPYEQYF
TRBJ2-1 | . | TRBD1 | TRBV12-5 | TGTGCTAGTGTTCCGGGACAGGCCTACAATGAGCAGTTCTTC | CASVPGQAYNEQFF
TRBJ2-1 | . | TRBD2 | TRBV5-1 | TGCGCCAGCAGCTTGATCGGGGGGTCCGATGAGCAGTTCTTC | CASSLIGGSDEQFF
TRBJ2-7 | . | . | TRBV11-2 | TGTGCCAGCAGCTTGGGCAGGGACGAGCAGTACTTC | CASSLGRDEQYF
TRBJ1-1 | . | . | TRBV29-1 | TGCAGCGTTGAAGGAGGGAACACTGAAGCTTTCTTT | CSVEGGNTEAFF
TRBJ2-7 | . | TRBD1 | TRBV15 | TGTGCCACCAGCAGAGGGACAGGGAGCTCCTACGAGCAGTACTTC | CATSRGTGSSYEQYF
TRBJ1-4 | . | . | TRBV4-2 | TGTGCCAGCAGCCAAGAAAGTCCGCCAGGGGCAGAAAAACTGTTTTTT | CASSQESPPGAEKLFF
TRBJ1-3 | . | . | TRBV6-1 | TGTGCCAGCAGTGAAGAACTGGTCTCTGGAAACACCATATATTTT | CASSEELVSGNTIYF
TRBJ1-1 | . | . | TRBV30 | TGTGCCTGGGTCCATACTACGGGGAAAACAAACACTGAAGCTTTCTTT | CAWVHTTGKTNTEAFF
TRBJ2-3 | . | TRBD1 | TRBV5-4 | TGTGCCAGCAGCCCGCGGACAGGGCGCACAGATACGCAGTATTTT | CASSPRTGRTDTQYF
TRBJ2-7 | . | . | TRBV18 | TGTGCCAGCTCACCACCTAGCTCCTACGAGCAGTACTTC | CASSPPSSYEQYF
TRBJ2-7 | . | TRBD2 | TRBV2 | TGTGCCAGCAGTGAACCCCGGGGGGGCCTGTACGAGCAGTACTTC | CASSEPRGGLYEQYF
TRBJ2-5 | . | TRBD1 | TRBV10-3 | TGTGCCATCAGTTCCTCCGGGACAGAAGAGACCCAGTACTTC | CAISSSGTEETQYF
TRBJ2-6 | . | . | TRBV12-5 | TGTGCTAGTGGTCCCTCAGTCTCTGGGGCCAACGTCCTGACTTTC | CASGPSVSGANVLTF
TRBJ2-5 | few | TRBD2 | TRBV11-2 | TGTGCCAGCAGCCCTGGGACTAGCGGGGGGGCGAGGGAGACCCAGTACTTC | CASSPGTSGGARETQYF
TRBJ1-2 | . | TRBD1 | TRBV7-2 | TGTGCCAGCAGCTTCGGAGGACAGGGCTTAAACTATGGCTACACCTTC | CASSFGGQGLNYGYTF
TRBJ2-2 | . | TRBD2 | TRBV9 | TGTGCCAGCAGCTTTCAAGCGGGGGTGGGCACCGGGGAGCTGTTTTTT | CASSFQAGVGTGELFF
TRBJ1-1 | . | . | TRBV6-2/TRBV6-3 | TGTGCCAGCAGTTACTCGATTTTAGGGGGCACTGAAGCTTTCTTT | CASSYSILGGTEAFF
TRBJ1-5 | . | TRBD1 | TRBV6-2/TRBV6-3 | TGTGCCAGCAGCCGGGACAGAGTTCTCTATAGCAATCAGCCCCAGCATTTT | CASSRDRVLYSNQPQHF
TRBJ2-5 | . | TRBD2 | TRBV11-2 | TGTGCCAGCAGCGCGACTAGCGGGGAGGGCGTAGAGACCCAGTACTTC | CASSATSGEGVETQYF
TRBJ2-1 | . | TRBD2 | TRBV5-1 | TGCGCCAGCAGCTCTCTAGCGGCTAACTCCTACAATGAGCAGTTCTTC | CASSSLAANSYNEQFF
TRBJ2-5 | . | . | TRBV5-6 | TGTGCCAGCAGCTTGTTTTCAGGGATTGCAGAGACCCAGTACTTC | CASSLFSGIAETQYF
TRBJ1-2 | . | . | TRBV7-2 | TGTGCCAGCAGCTTAGTGGGAGGGGACTATGGCTACACCTTC | CASSLVGGDYGYTF
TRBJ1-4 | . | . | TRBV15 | TGTGCCACCAGCATCAGAGGGACAAATGAAAAACTGTTTTTT | CATSIRGTNEKLFF
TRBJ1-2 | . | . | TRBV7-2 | TGTGCCAGCAGCCCACGAGGGTTCGGTGGCTACACCTTC | CASSPRGFGGYTF
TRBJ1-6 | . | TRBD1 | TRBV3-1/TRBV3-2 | TGTGCCAGCAGCCAACGGACAGGGGGGGAATATAATTCACCCCTCCACTTT | CASSQRTGGEYNSPLHF
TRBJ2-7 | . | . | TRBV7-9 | TGTGCCAGCAGCCGCCGGGACACCGAATACTACGAGCAGTACTTC | CASSRRDTEYYEQYF
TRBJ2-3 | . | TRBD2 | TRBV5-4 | TGTGCCGCCCAACTAGCGGGGGACGTTGATACGCAGTATTTT | CAAQLAGDVDTQYF
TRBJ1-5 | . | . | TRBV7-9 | TGTGCCAGCAGCTTGTCGGGGGTCAATCAGCCCCAGCATTTT | CASSLSGVNQPQHF
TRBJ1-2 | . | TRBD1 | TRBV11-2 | TGTGCCAGCAGCTCGCGACAGGGGTATGGCTACACCTTC | CASSSRQGYGYTF
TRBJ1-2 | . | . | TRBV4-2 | TGTGCCAGCAGCCAGGCTACCAGGGAATATGGCTACACCTTC | CASSQATREYGYTF
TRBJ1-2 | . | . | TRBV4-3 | TGCGCCAGCCGCGGGGGGATTAACTATGGCTACACCTTC | CASRGGINYGYTF
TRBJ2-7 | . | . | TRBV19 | TGTGCCAGTAGTATCGAATCAGGGAACGAGCAGTACTTC | CASSIESGNEQYF
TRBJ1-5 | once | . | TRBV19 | TGTGCCAGTAGTATGAGGGGGATGCATCAGCCCCAGCATTTT | CASSMRGMHQPQHF
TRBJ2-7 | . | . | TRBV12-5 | TGTGCTAGTGGTTTGGTCGCAGGGGACTACGAGCAGTACTTC | CASGLVAGDYEQYF
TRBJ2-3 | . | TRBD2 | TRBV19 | TGTGCCAGTAGGGCCTCGGGGGGGCTCTCAGATACGCAGTATTTT | CASRASGGLSDTQYF
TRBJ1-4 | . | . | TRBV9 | TGTGCCAGCACCGGGGGTCACGGTGAAAAACTGTTTTTT | CASTGGHGEKLFF
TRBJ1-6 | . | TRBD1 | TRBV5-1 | TGCGCCAGCAGCTTGGTGACAGGGGAGTACAATTCACCCCTCCACTTT | CASSLVTGEYNSPLHF